This T cell receptor beta chain stems from a study of blood T cells in healthy people across ages. Study-wide context: The capture of about one barcoded beta molecule per two T cells was achieved by template switching.

V lost 1 base to trimming and J lost 1 base, with 9 bases between them. The CDR3 sequence is 15 residues long. CDR1 is SNHLY and CDR2 is FYNNEI in the germline V gene. In its sample, this clonotype was seen a few times. PCR was performed a second time for about 6 to 12 cycles using a sample-barcoded 5' primer and a J-beta primer mix. TCRdb processed the 5' RACE reads anew with MiXCR; each CDR3 protein has one entry. The sample carries 1 million to 1.2 million distinct CDR3 sequences, around two fifths recorded once. Sequenced input: blood. V usage is TRBV2 and J usage is TRBJ2-3; maybe TRBD1 (5 bases). The TCR comes from a young man in good health. Written as DNA, the CDR3 is TGTGCCAGCAGTGAAGTCAGGGTGGGCACAGATACGCAGTATTTT. Its protein is CASSEVRVGTDTQYF.